These T cell receptor beta chains were read from a single sample in a study of blood T cells in healthy people across ages. TCRdb reprocessed the 5' RACE reads with MiXCR, giving one entry per CDR3 protein. The sample holds fewer than 1,000,000 distinct CDR3 sequences, around 43% seen once. Sequences were obtained from blood. The receptors shown here come from a man between 60 and 75 years old in good health. Each CDR3 is given with its conserved first and last residue. A D gene is named only where the DNA matches it firmly. Some rows have no size entry. The others give once, few or many, or a class for an expanded clone.

v_gene: TRBV3-1
d_gene: NA
j_gene: TRBJ2-3
abundance: NA
CDR3nt: TGTGCCAGCAGCCGCCCCGGGGTCCCAGATACGCAGTATTTT
CDR3aa: CASSRPGVPDTQYF

v_gene: TRBV6-1
d_gene: NA
j_gene: TRBJ1-5
abundance: NA
CDR3nt: TGTGCCGGCAGAAGGGGCAATCAGCCCCAGCATTTT
CDR3aa: CAGRRGNQPQHF

v_gene: TRBV9
d_gene: NA
j_gene: TRBJ2-5
abundance: NA
CDR3nt: TGTGCCAGCAGTATGGGAGGACAAGAGACCCAGTACTTC
CDR3aa: CASSMGGQETQYF

v_gene: TRBV20-1
d_gene: NA
j_gene: TRBJ2-2
abundance: NA
CDR3nt: TGCAGTGCTAGAGATCTGAGAACCGGGGAGCTGTTTTTT
CDR3aa: CSARDLRTGELFF

v_gene: TRBV20-1
d_gene: TRBD2
j_gene: TRBJ2-1
abundance: NA
CDR3nt: TGCAGTGCTAGGGAGGGACTAGCGGGACACAATGAGCAGTTCTTC
CDR3aa: CSAREGLAGHNEQFF

v_gene: TRBV20-1
d_gene: NA
j_gene: TRBJ2-7
abundance: NA
CDR3nt: TGCAGTGCCCAAGAGGACCCGCAGGGCGGATTTATATACGAGCAGTACTTC
CDR3aa: CSAQEDPQGGFIYEQYF

v_gene: TRBV28
d_gene: NA
j_gene: TRBJ2-1
abundance: many
CDR3nt: TGTGCCAGCAGTCCCCGGAAGGGATACTCCTACAATGAGCAGTTCTTC
CDR3aa: CASSPRKGYSYNEQFF

v_gene: TRBV20-1
d_gene: NA
j_gene: TRBJ1-5
abundance: NA
CDR3nt: TGCAGTGCTAGAGTCCCCAGGAATCAGCCCCAGCATTTT
CDR3aa: CSARVPRNQPQHF

v_gene: TRBV14
d_gene: NA
j_gene: TRBJ2-3
abundance: NA
CDR3nt: TGTGCCAGCAGCCAAGCCCACAACACAGATACGCAGTATTTT
CDR3aa: CASSQAHNTDTQYF

v_gene: TRBV20-1
d_gene: TRBD1
j_gene: TRBJ1-5
abundance: NA
CDR3nt: TGCAGTGCGACTCCCGGGACAGGGGATCAGCCCCAGCATTTT
CDR3aa: CSATPGTGDQPQHF

v_gene: TRBV14
d_gene: NA
j_gene: TRBJ2-7
abundance: NA
CDR3nt: TGTGCCAGCAGCCAACGGGGGTTTCCGTCCGAGCAGTACTTC
CDR3aa: CASSQRGFPSEQYF

v_gene: TRBV11-2
d_gene: TRBD2
j_gene: TRBJ2-3
abundance: NA
CDR3nt: TGTGCCAGCAGCCCGAGGACTAGCGGGGCCACAGATACGCAGTATTTT
CDR3aa: CASSPRTSGATDTQYF

v_gene: TRBV3-1
d_gene: TRBD2
j_gene: TRBJ2-7
abundance: few
CDR3nt: TGTGCCAGCAGCCAAGATTTGAGACTAGCAAGGCGCTACGAGCAGTACTTC
CDR3aa: CASSQDLRLARRYEQYF

v_gene: TRBV5-1
d_gene: NA
j_gene: TRBJ1-5
abundance: NA
CDR3nt: TGCGCCAGCAGCTTAAGTTATGATCAGCCCCAGCATTTT
CDR3aa: CASSLSYDQPQHF

v_gene: TRBV10-3
d_gene: TRBD1
j_gene: TRBJ2-7
abundance: few
CDR3nt: TGTGCCACCCGGGACAGCTCCTACGAGCAGTACTTC
CDR3aa: CATRDSSYEQYF

v_gene: TRBV24-1
d_gene: TRBD1
j_gene: TRBJ2-3
abundance: NA
CDR3nt: TGTGCCACCAGTGAACCGACAGGGAAGAACACAGATACGCAGTATTTT
CDR3aa: CATSEPTGKNTDTQYF

v_gene: TRBV15
d_gene: TRBD1
j_gene: TRBJ2-1
abundance: NA
CDR3nt: TGTGCCACCAGCCGGACAGGGGGGTCCTACAATGAGCAGTTCTTC
CDR3aa: CATSRTGGSYNEQFF

v_gene: TRBV7-2
d_gene: NA
j_gene: TRBJ1-5
abundance: NA
CDR3nt: TGTACCAGCAGCTTATCGGATTCTCAGCCCCAGCATTTT
CDR3aa: CTSSLSDSQPQHF

v_gene: TRBV29-1
d_gene: NA
j_gene: TRBJ1-2
abundance: NA
CDR3nt: TGCAGCGGGTACAGGAGGGATGGCTACACCTTC
CDR3aa: CSGYRRDGYTF

v_gene: TRBV29-1
d_gene: NA
j_gene: TRBJ2-7
abundance: NA
CDR3nt: TGCAGCGTTGTCGGCGTTTCCGTAGGGGGGTCCTACAATGAGCAGTACTTC
CDR3aa: CSVVGVSVGGSYNEQYF

v_gene: TRBV27
d_gene: NA
j_gene: TRBJ2-5
abundance: NA
CDR3nt: TGTGCCAGTTTCTCCGGGACCCAAGAGACCCAGTACTTC
CDR3aa: CASFSGTQETQYF

v_gene: TRBV2
d_gene: NA
j_gene: TRBJ2-7
abundance: few
CDR3nt: TGTGCCAGCAGTCAGACAGCCTCCGGTCACGAGCAGTACTTC
CDR3aa: CASSQTASGHEQYF

v_gene: TRBV19
d_gene: NA
j_gene: TRBJ2-1
abundance: NA
CDR3nt: TGTGCCAGTAGCTCGAGTAGCCAGAACAATGAGCAGTTCTTC
CDR3aa: CASSSSSQNNEQFF

v_gene: TRBV28
d_gene: NA
j_gene: TRBJ1-2
abundance: few
CDR3nt: TGTGCCAGCAGTTTGGGCCGGGACCCCGGGAGTGGCTACACCTTC
CDR3aa: CASSLGRDPGSGYTF

v_gene: TRBV4-3
d_gene: TRBD1
j_gene: TRBJ2-7
abundance: few
CDR3nt: TGCGCCAGCAGCCAAGCGACAGGGGTGGGCTACGAGCAGTACTTC
CDR3aa: CASSQATGVGYEQYF

v_gene: TRBV2
d_gene: TRBD2
j_gene: TRBJ2-1
abundance: NA
CDR3nt: TGTGCCAGCGGGCTGGGCGGGAGTTGGGATGAGCAGTTCTTC
CDR3aa: CASGLGGSWDEQFF

v_gene: TRBV5-5
d_gene: NA
j_gene: TRBJ2-5
abundance: few
CDR3nt: TGTGCCAGCAGCTCCGGGACACCAAAAGAGACCCAGTACTTC
CDR3aa: CASSSGTPKETQYF

v_gene: TRBV7-2
d_gene: TRBD2
j_gene: TRBJ2-1
abundance: few
CDR3nt: TGTGCCAGCAGCCCTGGACTAGCTTTCGCTGAGCAGTTCTTC
CDR3aa: CASSPGLAFAEQFF

v_gene: TRBV21-1
d_gene: NA
j_gene: TRBJ2-7
abundance: NA
CDR3nt: TGTGCCAGCCCAACCCGGGACAGATCCTACGAGCAGTACTTC
CDR3aa: CASPTRDRSYEQYF